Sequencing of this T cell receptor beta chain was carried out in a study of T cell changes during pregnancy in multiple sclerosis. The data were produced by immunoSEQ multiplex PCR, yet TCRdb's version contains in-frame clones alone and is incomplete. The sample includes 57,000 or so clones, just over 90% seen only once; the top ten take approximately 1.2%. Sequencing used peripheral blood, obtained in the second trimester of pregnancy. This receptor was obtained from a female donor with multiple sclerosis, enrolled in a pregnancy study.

The CDR3 sequence: CASSQREPLSYNEQFF. In DNA, the CDR3 is TGCGCCAGCAGCCAACGGGAACCCCTCTCCTACAATGAGCAGTTCTTC. The chain couples TRBV4-1 to TRBJ2-1; weak D call: TRBD2 (5 bases). Deletions cut 2 bases from V and 0 bases from J, with 11 bases between. In germline, CDR1 is MGHRA, CDR2 YSYEKL. The CDR3 is 16 residues long.